Here is one TCR beta chain with its context. Antigen specificity is unknown. The protocol was immunoSEQ multiplex PCR, while the TCRdb copy is restricted to in-frame clones and leaves out a portion. The table includes some 50,000 clones, over 60% detected once. The CDR3 totals 15 residues. With 4 bases removed from V and 2 bases from J, the gap between germline ends came to 14 bases. Germline V lookup: CDR1 SGHNT, CDR2 YYREEE (reference sequence). The data are from a study of vaccination effects on CD4 cells after COVID-19. Following an approximately ten-day culture, CD4+ T cells were purified. The person acquired a PCR-confirmed SARS-CoV-2 infection between March and December 2020. Subjects were given two BNT162b2 or mRNA-1273 vaccine doses. Half the medium was replaced with IL-2 medium on days 3 and 7. Points from the study as a whole: For convalescents, most of the spike-reactive clones seen post-vaccine were new vaccine-induced clones. Substantial clonal contraction characterized both infection- and vaccine-induced clones late after vaccination.

The sample in question was CD4+ T cells from PBMCs cultured without peptide, obtained after COVID-19 vaccination. This receptor was taken from a human donor who had a prior SARS-CoV-2 infection. The rearrangement joins TRBV5-4 to TRBJ2-3; TRBD1 might be the D (6 bases). The CDR3, as DNA: TGTGCCAGCAGCAGCGGACAGCGCTACACAGATACGCAGTATTTT. Residues: CASSSGQRYTDTQYF.